Listed here are 10 T cell receptor beta chains from one sample, sequenced in a study of cytomegalovirus exposure and HLA in healthy donors. The PCR made use of 60 Vbeta and 13 Jbeta primers. Profiled with immunoSEQ multiplex PCR; TCRdb holds only in-frame clones, not every one. The sample contains around 130,000 clones, approximately 80% of which appear only once. The sequencing sample was made of PBMCs. The receptors derive from a man between 50 and 59 years old in good health and CMV-seronegative.

This chain connects TRBV5-1 to TRBJ2-5; D call uncertain. The CDR3 extends over 13 amino acids. Trimming shortened V by 1 base and J by 5 bases, and 9 bases separated the two germline ends. Germline V lookup: CDR1 SGHRS, CDR2 YFSETQ. CDR3 DNA: TGCGCCAGCAGCTTGCTGGCAGATGAGACCCAGTACTTC. Residues: CASSLLADETQYF.

The chain couples TRBV2 to TRBJ2-1, with 9 bases aligning to TRBD2. CDR1 SNHLY and CDR2 FYNNEI come from the germline V gene. The CDR3 length is 13 residues. The V gene end was trimmed by 9 bases and the J gene end by 1 base; junction bases not matched to a gene: 1. The CDR3 coding sequence is TGTGCCAGTAGCGGGGGTTCCTACAATGAGCAGTTCTTC. Its protein product is CASSGGSYNEQFF.

The chain carries TRBV4-1 and TRBJ2-2; tentatively, D is TRBD2 (5 bases). Trimming removed 2 bases at V and 4 bases at J, with 8 bases between. Germline V gene data show CDR1 as MGHRA and CDR2 as YSYEKL. The CDR3 covers 14 residues. This chain's CDR3 is CASSQRGSTGELFF. CDR3 DNA: TGCGCCAGCAGCCAAAGAGGGAGCACCGGGGAGCTGTTTTTT.

The chain is built from TRBV6-5 and TRBJ2-2; TRBD2 matches at 7 bases. Germline V CDR1 and CDR2: MNHEY, SVGAGI. J lost 5 bases, V lost 6 bases, and 6 bases had no gene match. The CDR3 runs 14 residues. The CDR3 DNA reads TGTGCCAGCAGGGTGGAAGCGGGAACCGGGGAGCTGTTTTTT. Amino acids: CASRVEAGTGELFF.

The rearrangement uses TRBV5-1 and TRBJ2-3; a possible D gene is TRBD2 (5 bases). V was clipped by 4 bases and J by 0 bases, with 12 bases between them. The V gene's germline CDR1 is SGHRS and CDR2 YFSETQ. The CDR3 sequence is 15 residues long. For the CDR3, the DNA is TGCGCCAGCAGCCCTCTAGCCTCTAGCACAGATACGCAGTATTTT. Encoded protein: CASSPLASSTDTQYF.

This clone was seen only a few times. V gene TRBV7-6 combines with J gene TRBJ2-3, with D perhaps TRBD1 (5 bases). V gave up 5 bases and J gave up 4 bases, with 13 bases separating them. The CDR3 is 14 residues long. Germline values: CDR1 SGHVS, CDR2 FNYEAQ. CDR3 sequence (DNA): TGTGCCAGCAGCCACAGACAGACCTCAGATACGCAGTATTTT. Its protein product is CASSHRQTSDTQYF.

The V gene is TRBV27, the J gene TRBJ2-1, with 8 bases matching TRBD1. This CDR3 comprises 15 residues. Germline V lookup: CDR1 MNHEY, CDR2 SMNVEV (reference sequence). Trimming took 6 bases from V and 7 from J; bases not matched to a gene: 11. The chain's CDR3 is CASRSGGTGVNEQFF. Written as DNA, the CDR3 is TGTGCCAGCAGGTCTGGAGGGACAGGAGTGAATGAGCAGTTCTTC.

This clone was recorded once. The chain carries TRBV7-9 and TRBJ1-5, with 9 bases matching TRBD1. This CDR3 comprises 18 residues. The V segment lost 1 base and the J segment 0 bases; nucleotides outside the gene matches: 7. The germline CDR1 and CDR2 sequences are SEHNR and FQNEAQ (reference sequence). The CDR3 DNA sequence: TGTGCCAGCAGCTTAGGGACAGGGGAACCAAGTAGCAATCAGCCCCAGCATTTT. Translating it yields CASSLGTGEPSSNQPQHF. The full variable domain, in which reference TRBV7-9 and TRBJ1-5 provide the parts outside the CDR3, is DTGVSQNPRHKITKRGQNVTFRCDPISEHNRLYWYRQTLGQGPEFLTYFQNEAQLEKSRLLSDRFSAERPKGSFSTLEIQRTEQGDSAMYLCASSLGTGEPSSNQPQHFGDGTRLSIL.

V gene TRBV4-1 combines with J gene TRBJ1-4; D not certain. Trimming took 4 bases from V and 8 from J, leaving 11 bases between them. Germline loops: CDR1 MGHRA, CDR2 YSYEKL. The CDR3 is 13 amino acids. CDR3: CASSPPSGEKLFF. For the CDR3, the DNA is TGCGCCAGCAGCCCCCCGTCGGGGGAAAAACTGTTTTTT.

The V and J genes are TRBV5-1 and TRBJ1-1; the D is unclear. Germline-derived CDR1 and CDR2 are SGHRS and YFSETQ. Trimming took off 2 bases at V and 1 base at J, with 6 bases between the two ends. The CDR3 is made up of 13 amino acids. The CDR3 DNA follows: TGCGCCAGCAGCTTTTCAGGGAACACTGAAGCTTTCTTT. Its protein product is CASSFSGNTEAFF.